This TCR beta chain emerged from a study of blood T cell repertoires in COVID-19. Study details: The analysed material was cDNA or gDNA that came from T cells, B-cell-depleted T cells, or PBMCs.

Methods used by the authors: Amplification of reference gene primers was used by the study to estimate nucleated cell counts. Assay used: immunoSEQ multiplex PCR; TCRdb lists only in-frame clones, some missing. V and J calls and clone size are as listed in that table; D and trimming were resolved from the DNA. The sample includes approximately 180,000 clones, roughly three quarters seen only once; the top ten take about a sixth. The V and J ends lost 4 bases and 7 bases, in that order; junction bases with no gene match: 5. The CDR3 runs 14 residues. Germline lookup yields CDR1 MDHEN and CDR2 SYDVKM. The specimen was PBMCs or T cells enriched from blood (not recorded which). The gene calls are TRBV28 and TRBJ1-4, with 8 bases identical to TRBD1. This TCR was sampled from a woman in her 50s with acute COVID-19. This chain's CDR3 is CASSWTGLAEKLFF. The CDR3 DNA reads TGTGCCAGCAGTTGGACAGGGTTGGCTGAAAAACTGTTTTTT. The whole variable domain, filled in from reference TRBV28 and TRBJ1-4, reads DVKVTQSSRYLVKRTGEKVFLECVQDMDHENMFWYRQDPGLGLRLIYFSYDVKMKEKGDIPEGYSVSREKKERFSLILESASTNQTSMYLCASSWTGLAEKLFFGSGTQLSVL.